This TCR beta chain emerged from a study of control samples from healthy donors and cancer patients. The CDR3 spans 16 residues. The V segment lost 1 base and the J segment 7 bases; nucleotides outside the gene matches: 7. Germline-derived CDR1 and CDR2 are SGHTA and FQGNSA. TCRdb's copy holds only in-frame clones and misses some; the assay was immunoSEQ multiplex PCR. This table holds over 110,000 clones, about nine tenths found once. This sequence joins TRBV7-2 and TRBJ1-4; 9 bases agree with TRBD1. Sequencing input: blood. The TCR comes from a man under 40 in good health. The DNA for the CDR3 is TGTGCCAGCAGCTTAGAGGGGACAGGGCTGGGTGAAAAACTGTTTTTT. Protein: CASSLEGTGLGEKLFF. The whole variable domain, filled in from reference TRBV7-2 and TRBJ1-4, reads GAGVSQSPSNKVTEKGKDVELRCDPISGHTALYWYRQSLGQGLEFLIYFQGNSAPDKSGLPSDRFSAERTGGSVSTLTIQRTQQEDSAVYLCASSLEGTGLGEKLFFGSGTQLSVL.